The rows below give T cell receptor beta chains drawn from one sample of a study of CD8 T cells in Susac syndrome. TCRdb fed the immunoSEQ multiplex PCR reads into MiXCR, producing one record per CDR3 protein. The table lists approximately 120,000 distinct CDR3 sequences, 93% of them singletons. Sequences were obtained from CD8+ T cells from PBMCs. Receptor source: a human donor with multiple sclerosis. Each CDR3 is given with its conserved first and last residue. Fields, in order: CDR3 protein, V gene, CDR3 length, J gene, D gene. A D gene is named only where the DNA matches it firmly.

CASVLYRRTLNTEAFF TRBV28 16 TRBJ1-1 NA
CASEDRDMNTEAFF TRBV7-9 14 TRBJ1-1 TRBD1
CASPSLAGGLTEQFF TRBV7-2 15 TRBJ2-1 TRBD2
CASSVGDTGTGELFF TRBV9 15 TRBJ2-2 NA
CASSLGTGENQPQHF TRBV5-6 15 TRBJ1-5 TRBD1
CASKTSGGTYNEQFF TRBV6-5 15 TRBJ2-1 TRBD2
CASSKGQGDYEQYF TRBV19 14 TRBJ2-7 TRBD1
CASSQRKTGREKLFF TRBV4-1 15 TRBJ1-4 TRBD1
CASGLGGGNEQFF TRBV12-5 13 TRBJ2-1 NA
CSARDRDTTYGYTF TRBV20-1 14 TRBJ1-2 NA
CATSSPGTGENEQFF TRBV24-1 15 TRBJ2-1 TRBD1
CASSPTRREAFF TRBV12-3/TRBV12-4 12 TRBJ1-1 NA
CASSLSGPEQFF TRBV27 12 TRBJ2-1 NA
CATSGQGRTGELFF TRBV24-1 14 TRBJ2-2 TRBD1
CASRGTGATNSYNSPLHF TRBV28 18 TRBJ1-6 TRBD1
CASLHTSGSPGADTQYF TRBV7-9 17 TRBJ2-3 TRBD2
CASSSPSAGLAGANVLTF TRBV12-3/TRBV12-4 18 TRBJ2-6 NA
CSVQGGTYNEQFF TRBV29-1 13 TRBJ2-1 NA
CASSSGQGYFEQFF TRBV6-5 14 TRBJ2-1 TRBD1
CASSLGQAGQPQHF TRBV7-9 14 TRBJ1-5 TRBD1
CATEAIIPGPDIWGPYEQYF TRBV10-3 20 TRBJ2-7 NA
CASSEPGHYSPLHF TRBV12-3/TRBV12-4 14 TRBJ1-6 NA
CASSGGLEGYEQYF TRBV13 14 TRBJ2-7 NA
CASSLAGAAETQYF TRBV5-1 14 TRBJ2-5 NA
CASSSRLSGVNEQFF TRBV7-8 15 TRBJ2-1 NA
CASSVPLDGGPDTIYF TRBV9 16 TRBJ1-3 NA
CASSQETGQGAFF TRBV3-1 13 TRBJ1-1 NA
CASSTPPEGVVYEQYF TRBV7-9 16 TRBJ2-7 NA
CSVVYGHEGSSGNTIYF TRBV29-1 17 TRBJ1-3 NA
CASSSRDRGSNQPQHF TRBV19 16 TRBJ1-5 TRBD1
CASRGVYNPNTGELFF TRBV12-3/TRBV12-4 16 TRBJ2-2 NA
CASSLATLKGVGNQPQHF TRBV28 18 TRBJ1-5 NA
CASSQVNRGNEKLFF TRBV4-1 15 TRBJ1-4 TRBD1
CASSLGSGGGEQFF TRBV5-1 14 TRBJ2-1 TRBD2
CASSKVWAPMYQETQYF TRBV21-1 17 TRBJ2-5 NA
CSVGYLRRNTEAFF TRBV29-1 14 TRBJ1-1 NA
CASSLAEGQSQETQYF TRBV13 16 TRBJ2-5 TRBD1
CASSQDMSRGSHEQYF TRBV4-1 16 TRBJ2-7 NA
CASSLYGGLTLGYEQYF TRBV4-1 17 TRBJ2-7 TRBD2
CASSLGDTQYF TRBV27 11 TRBJ2-3 NA
CASSGTGEQYF TRBV6-1 11 NA NA
CASSLTSNTGELFF TRBV7-7 14 TRBJ2-2 NA
CASSLVARSGNTIYF TRBV12-3/TRBV12-4 15 TRBJ1-3 NA
CASSLSSGTGVIQYF TRBV27 15 TRBJ2-4 TRBD1
CSVEGGRAVGKTQYF TRBV29-1 15 TRBJ2-5 TRBD2
CASSGRQNTEAFF TRBV2 13 TRBJ1-1 NA
CASSFLRFYNEQFF TRBV27 14 TRBJ2-1 NA
CASRSPGQIYGYTF TRBV12-3/TRBV12-4 14 TRBJ1-2 TRBD1
CASSFDRPYGYTF TRBV28 13 TRBJ1-2 NA
CASSYRRGGGYTF TRBV6-5 13 TRBJ1-2 NA
CASRPQGRHSGNTIYF TRBV23-1 16 TRBJ1-3 NA
CASSLALDWGGLGDEQFF TRBV7-9 18 TRBJ2-1 TRBD2
CASSPGSPVLWQYF TRBV27 14 TRBJ2-7 NA
CASSLGAANTEAFF TRBV19 14 TRBJ1-1 NA